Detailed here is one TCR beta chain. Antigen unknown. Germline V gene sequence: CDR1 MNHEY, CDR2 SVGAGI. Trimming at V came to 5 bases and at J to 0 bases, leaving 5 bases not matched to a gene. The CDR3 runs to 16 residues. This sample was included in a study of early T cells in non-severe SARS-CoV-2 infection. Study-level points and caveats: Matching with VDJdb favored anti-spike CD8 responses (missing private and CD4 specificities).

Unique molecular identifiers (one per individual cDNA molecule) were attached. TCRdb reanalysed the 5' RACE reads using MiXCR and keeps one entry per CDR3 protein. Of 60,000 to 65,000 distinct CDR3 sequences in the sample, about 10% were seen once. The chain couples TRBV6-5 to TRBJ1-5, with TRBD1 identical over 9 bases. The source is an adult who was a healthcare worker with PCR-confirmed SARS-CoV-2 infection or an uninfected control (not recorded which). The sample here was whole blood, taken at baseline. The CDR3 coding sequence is TGTGCCAGCAGTACTCGACAGGGGGTTAGCAATCAGCCCCAGCATTTT. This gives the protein CASSTRQGVSNQPQHF.